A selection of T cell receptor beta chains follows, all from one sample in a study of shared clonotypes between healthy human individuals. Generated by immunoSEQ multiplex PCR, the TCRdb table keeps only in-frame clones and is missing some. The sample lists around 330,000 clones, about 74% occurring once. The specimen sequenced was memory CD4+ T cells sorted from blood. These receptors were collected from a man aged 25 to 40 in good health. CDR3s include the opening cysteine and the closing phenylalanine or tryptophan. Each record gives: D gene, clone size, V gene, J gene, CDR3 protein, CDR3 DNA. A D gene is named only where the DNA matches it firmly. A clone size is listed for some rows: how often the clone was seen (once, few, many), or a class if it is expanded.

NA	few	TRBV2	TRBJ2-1	CASGDPYNEQFF	TGTGCCAGCGGGGATCCCTACAATGAGCAGTTCTTC
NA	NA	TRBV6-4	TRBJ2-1	CASSEVAYNEQFF	TGTGCCAGCAGTGAAGTAGCTTACAATGAGCAGTTCTTC
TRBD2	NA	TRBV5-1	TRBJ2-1	CASSRGTSGILGNEQFF	TGCGCCAGCAGCCGAGGGACTAGCGGGATCCTTGGTAATGAGCAGTTCTTC
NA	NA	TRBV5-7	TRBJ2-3	CASTKDTQYF	TGTGCCAGCACAAAAGATACGCAGTATTTT
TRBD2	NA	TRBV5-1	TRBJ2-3	CASSLAGTSGSDTQYF	TGCGCCAGCAGCTTGGCCGGGACTAGCGGGTCAGATACGCAGTATTTT
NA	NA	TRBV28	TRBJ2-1	CASTQGYNEQFF	TGTGCCAGCACCCAAGGATACAATGAGCAGTTCTTC
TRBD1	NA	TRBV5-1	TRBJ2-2	CASSHGQGWDTGELFF	TGCGCCAGCAGCCACGGACAGGGTTGGGACACCGGGGAGCTGTTTTTT
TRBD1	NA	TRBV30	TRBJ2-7	CAWDRVIHEQYF	TGTGCCTGGGACAGGGTAATCCACGAGCAGTACTTC
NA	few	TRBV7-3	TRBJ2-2	CASSLFAFSGGELFF	TGTGCCAGCAGCTTATTTGCGTTTTCGGGCGGGGAGCTGTTTTTT
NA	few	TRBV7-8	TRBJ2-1	CASSLSRGRYEQFF	TGTGCCAGCAGCTTATCAAGGGGGAGATATGAGCAGTTCTTC
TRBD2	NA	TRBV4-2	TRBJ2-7	CASSTRHGTSDHSYEQYF	TGTGCCAGCAGCACGCGACATGGGACTAGCGACCACTCCTACGAGCAGTACTTC
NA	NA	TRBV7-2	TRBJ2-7	CASSRSQVRSYEQYF	TGTGCCAGCAGCCGCTCTCAGGTCCGCTCCTACGAGCAGTACTTC
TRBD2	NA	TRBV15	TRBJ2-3	CATSRDKVIATSGRDTQYF	TGTGCCACCAGCAGAGATAAAGTGATAGCGACTAGCGGGAGAGATACGCAGTATTTT
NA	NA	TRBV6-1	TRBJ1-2	CASSDNRRTYYGYTF	TGTGCCAGCAGTGACAACAGGCGGACTTACTATGGCTACACCTTC
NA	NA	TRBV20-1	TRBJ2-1	CSATPQDEQFF	TGCAGTGCTACACCTCAGGATGAGCAGTTCTTC
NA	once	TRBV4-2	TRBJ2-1	CASSQDLGSSYNEQFF	TGTGCCAGCAGCCAAGATTTAGGGAGCTCCTACAATGAGCAGTTCTTC
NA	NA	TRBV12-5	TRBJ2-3	CASGLVLAGRTDTQYF	TGTGCTAGTGGTTTGGTATTGGCAGGCCGCACAGATACGCAGTATTTT
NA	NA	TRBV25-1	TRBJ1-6	CASSGFGENSPLHF	TGTGCCAGCAGTGGTTTTGGGGAAAATTCACCCCTCCACTTT
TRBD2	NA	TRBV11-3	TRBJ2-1	CASSPGTSSYNEQFF	TGTGCCAGCAGCCCCGGGACTAGCAGCTACAATGAGCAGTTCTTC
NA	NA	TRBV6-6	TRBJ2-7	CASSYVSGYEQYF	TGTGCCAGCAGTTACGTTTCTGGCTACGAGCAGTACTTC
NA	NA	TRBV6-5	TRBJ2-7	CASSPDLWAYEQYF	TGTGCCAGCAGTCCAGACCTGTGGGCCTACGAGCAGTACTTC
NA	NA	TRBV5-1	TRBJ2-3	CASREGLADTQYF	TGCGCCAGCAGAGAGGGCCTTGCAGATACGCAGTATTTT
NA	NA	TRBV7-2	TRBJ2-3	CASSLTYHTDTQYF	TGTGCCAGCAGCCTTACGTATCACACAGATACGCAGTATTTT
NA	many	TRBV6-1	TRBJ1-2	CASSELLTANGGTF	TGTGCCAGCAGTGAACTTTTGACGGCGAACGGGGGCACCTTC
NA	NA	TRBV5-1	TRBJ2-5	CASSLGTDQETQYF	TGCGCCAGCAGCTTGGGGACAGACCAAGAGACCCAGTACTTC
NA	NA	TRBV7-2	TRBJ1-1	CASSSSRNTEAFF	TGTGCCAGCAGCTCTTCAAGGAACACTGAAGCTTTCTTT
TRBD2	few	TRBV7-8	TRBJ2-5	CASIQTGGGETQYF	TGTGCCAGCATCCAAACCGGGGGGGGAGAGACCCAGTACTTC
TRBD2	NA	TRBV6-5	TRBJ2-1	CASRGLSDNEQFF	TGTGCCAGCAGGGGACTATCCGACAATGAGCAGTTCTTC
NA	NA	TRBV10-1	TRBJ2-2	CASSERSTGRELFF	TGCGCCAGCAGTGAGAGGTCTACCGGCAGGGAGCTGTTTTTT
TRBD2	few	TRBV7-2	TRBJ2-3	CASSLWPVGRGTDTQYF	TGTGCCAGCAGCTTATGGCCCGTAGGGAGGGGAACAGATACGCAGTATTTT
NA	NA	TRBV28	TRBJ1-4	CASRDNLREKLFF	TGTGCCAGCAGGGACAACCTGAGAGAAAAACTGTTTTTT
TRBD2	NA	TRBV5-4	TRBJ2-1	CASSGTSGSNEQFF	TGTGCCAGCAGCGGGACTAGCGGGAGCAATGAGCAGTTCTTC
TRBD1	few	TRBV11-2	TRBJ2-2	CASRPQGARGLVGELFF	TGTGCCAGCAGGCCCCAGGGGGCCCGAGGGCTAGTTGGGGAGCTGTTTTTT